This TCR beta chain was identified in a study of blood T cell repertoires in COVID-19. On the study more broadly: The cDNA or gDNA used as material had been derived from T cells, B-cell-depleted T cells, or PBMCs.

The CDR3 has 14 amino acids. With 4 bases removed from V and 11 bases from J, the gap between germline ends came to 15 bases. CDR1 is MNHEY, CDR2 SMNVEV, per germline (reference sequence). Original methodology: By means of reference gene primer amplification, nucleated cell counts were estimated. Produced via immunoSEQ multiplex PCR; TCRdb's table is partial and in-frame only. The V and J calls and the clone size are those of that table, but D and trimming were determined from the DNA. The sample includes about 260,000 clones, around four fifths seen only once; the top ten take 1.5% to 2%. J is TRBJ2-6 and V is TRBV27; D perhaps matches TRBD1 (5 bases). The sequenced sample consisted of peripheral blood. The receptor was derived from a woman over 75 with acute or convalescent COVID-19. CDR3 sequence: CASSSDSLFDVLTF. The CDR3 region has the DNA TGTGCCAGCAGTTCCGACAGTCTCTTTGACGTCCTGACTTTC. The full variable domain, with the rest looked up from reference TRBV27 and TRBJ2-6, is EAQVTQNPRYLITVTGKKLTVTCSQNMNHEYMSWYRQDPGLGLRQIYYSMNVEVTDKGDVPEGYKVSRKEKRNFPLILESPSPNQTSLYFCASSSDSLFDVLTFGAGSRLTVL.